The 23 T cell receptor beta chains below were found in one sample sequenced in a study of T cell repertoires in cytomegalovirus infection. The antigens these receptors bind are not known. TCRdb called the reads again in MiXCR, with one record for every CDR3 protein. Of fewer than 950,000 distinct CDR3 sequences listed, 32% are singletons. The sample consisted of cultured CD8+ T cells from PBMCs, taken from culture after CMV antigen stimulation. The receptors come from a human donor in good health (CMV status not recorded). Some clones in this sample may be carry-over from other donors' samples.

The chain links TRBV2 to TRBJ1-2; 9 positions agree with TRBD1. The CDR3 loop spans 18 amino acids. The V segment lost 6 bases and the J segment 3 bases; nucleotides outside the gene matches: 17. The V gene's germline CDR1 is SNHLY and CDR2 FYNNEI. For the CDR3, the DNA is TGTGCCAGCAGAAAACCGGGACAGGGCTCCCCAGGTGACTATGGCTACACCTTC. Encoded protein: CASRKPGQGSPGDYGYTF.

This chain joins TRBV6-5 and TRBJ2-1; D gene ambiguous. CDR1 and CDR2 (germline): MNHEY, SVGAGI. V gave up 4 bases and J gave up 5 bases, with 18 bases separating them. CDR3 length equals 16 residues. This chain's CDR3 is CASSFLTRRVHNEQFF. The CDR3 bases are TGTGCCAGCAGTTTCCTGACAAGGCGTGTCCACAATGAGCAGTTCTTC.

The CDR3, as DNA: TGTGCCAGTAGTATGTCGACAACTATGAACACTGAAGCTTTCTTT. Protein: CASSMSTTMNTEAFF. The V and J genes are TRBV19 and TRBJ1-1; D is ambiguous. Germline V lookup: CDR1 LNHDA, CDR2 SQIVND (reference sequence). This CDR3 contains 15 residues. Trimming removed 3 bases at V and 0 bases at J, with 11 bases between.

This clonotype was seen just once. The chain carries TRBV6-2 or TRBV6-3 and TRBJ2-7, with 8 bases identical to TRBD1. The CDR3 covers 13 residues. J lost 3 bases, V lost 6 bases, and 4 bases had no gene match. Germline V gives CDR1 MNHEY, CDR2 SVGEGT. CDR3 DNA: TGTGCCAGCAGCGACAGGGGTTTCTACGAGCAGTACGTC. The encoded protein is CASSDRGFYEQYV.

This clonotype was seen a handful of times. The CDR3 spells CASRTIRTGLNTEAFF. The CDR3 DNA sequence: TGTGCCAGCAGGACGATAAGGACAGGCCTGAACACTGAAGCTTTCTTT. The rearrangement joins TRBV6-1 to TRBJ1-1; 7 positions match TRBD1. The CDR3 runs 16 residues. Germline assignment: CDR1 MNHNS and CDR2 SASEGT. Germline trimming cut 6 bases from V and 0 bases from J; bases unmatched to any gene: 10.

This clonotype was seen more than once but under ten times. The chain employs TRBV4-1 and TRBJ2-5; 8 nucleotides agree with TRBD2. This CDR3 has 16 residues. Germline-derived CDR1 and CDR2 are MGHRA and YSYEKL. V was clipped by 0 bases and J by 2 bases; unmatched bases: 5. The CDR3 is CASSQDERGGQETQYF. In DNA form, the CDR3 reads TGCGCCAGCAGCCAAGATGAACGGGGGGGGCAAGAGACCCAGTACTTC.

This clonotype came up many times. DNA for the CDR3: TGTGCCAGCAGTTTAGAACCTAGCGGGGGGTACACAGATACGCAGTATTTT. Amino acids: CASSLEPSGGYTDTQYF. V gene TRBV12-3 or TRBV12-4 combines with J gene TRBJ2-3, with 11 positions matching TRBD2. This CDR3 spans 17 amino acids. The J segment lost 2 bases and the V segment lost 1 base, leaving 5 bases of the junction unmatched.

The rearrangement links TRBV12-3 or TRBV12-4 to TRBJ1-6; the D gene is possibly TRBD1 (5 bases). V dropped 4 bases and J dropped 7 bases, with 20 bases sitting between them. The CDR3 extends over 17 amino acids. The CDR3 protein is CASSSERQSRFNSPLHF. The CDR3 DNA is TGTGCCAGCAGTTCAGAGCGACAGTCACGGTTCAATTCACCCCTCCACTTT.

The gene calls are TRBV12-3 or TRBV12-4 and TRBJ2-5; 8 bases fit TRBD2. V dropped 4 bases and J dropped 7; count of bases not matched to a gene: 11. The CDR3 is 15 residues long. The CDR3 DNA sequence: TGTGCCAGCAGTTCTCGGGGGGGCCCGCTTGGGACCCAGTACTTC. This encodes CASSSRGGPLGTQYF.

This clonotype was recorded at least ten times. The chain uses TRBV7-9 and TRBJ1-4; D gene unclear. The CDR3 is 14 residues long. Trimming removed 2 bases at V and 6 bases at J, with 10 bases between. CDR1 is SEHNR and CDR2 is FQNEAQ in the germline V gene (reference sequence). In DNA form, the CDR3 reads TGTGCCAGCAGCTTACGAGAGGAGGATGAAAAACTGTTTTTT. Amino acids: CASSLREEDEKLFF.

This clonotype was seen only a few times. The CDR3 reads CASSQTPGNQPQHF. Here the CDR3 DNA reads TGCGCCAGCAGCCAAACGCCTGGCAATCAGCCCCAGCATTTT. This rearrangement joins TRBV4-1 to TRBJ1-5, with unresolved D. The V end was cut by 2 bases, the J end by 2 bases, with 7 bases between. Germline values: CDR1 MGHRA, CDR2 YSYEKL. The CDR3 contains 14 residues.

The chain recombines TRBV27 with TRBJ1-5; TRBD1 aligns across 8 bases. This CDR3 spans 15 amino acids. J was trimmed by 5 bases and V by 0 bases; bases with no gene match: 3. The germline gives CDR1 MNHEY, CDR2 SMNVEV (reference sequence). In DNA, the CDR3 is TGTGCCAGCAGTTTATCCCCAGGGGGCGATCAGCCCCAGCATTTT. Protein product: CASSLSPGGDQPQHF.

The DNA of the CDR3 is TGTGCCAGCAGCTTTCAGGGGGCAGGCAATGAGCAGTTCTTC. Translated: CASSFQGAGNEQFF. V and J are TRBV11-2 and TRBJ2-1, with TRBD1 identical over 8 bases. Germline-derived CDR1 and CDR2 are SGHAT and FQNNGV. V lost 3 bases, J lost 6 bases, and 4 bases stayed unmatched. This CDR3 contains 14 residues. Based on the CDR3 plus reference TRBV11-2 and TRBJ2-1, the full variable domain is EAGVAQSPRYKIIEKRQSVAFWCNPISGHATLYWYQQILGQGPKLLIQFQNNGVVDDSQLPKDRFSAERLKGVDSTLKIQPAKLEDSAVYLCASSFQGAGNEQFFGPGTRLTVL.

This clonotype was counted at least ten times. The rearrangement joins TRBV7-6 to TRBJ1-4; perhaps TRBD1 as D (6 bases). V shed 5 bases and J shed 4 bases, with 23 bases lying between them. Germline lookup yields CDR1 SGHVS and CDR2 FNYEAQ. This CDR3 is 18 amino acids long. The CDR3 loop is CASSVGAVRYRGNEKLFF. The CDR3 coding sequence is TGTGCCAGCAGCGTGGGGGCTGTCCGCTACCGGGGTAATGAAAAACTGTTTTTT.

Concerning this clonotype: Its ends do not fully match the called genes, so a read error is possible. The chain combines TRBV7-7 with TRBJ2-1, with D possibly TRBD1 on 6 matching bases. The CDR3 extends over 15 amino acids. CDR1 is SSHAT, CDR2 FNYEAQ, per germline (reference sequence). DNA for the CDR3: TGTGCTAGCAGCTCCGAACTGACAGGAGACAATGAGCAGTTCTTC. It encodes CASSSELTGDNEQFF.

The chain recombines TRBV7-9 with TRBJ2-1; D is undetermined. Deletions cut 4 bases from V and 5 bases from J, with 6 bases between. Germline V gene sequence: CDR1 SEHNR, CDR2 FQNEAQ (reference sequence). This CDR3 is built from 12 residues. The CDR3 loop is CASSSDNNEQFF. The CDR3 coding sequence is TGTGCCAGCAGCTCAGACAACAATGAGCAGTTCTTC.

V usage is TRBV7-9 and J usage is TRBJ2-7; D call uncertain. The CDR3 sequence is 14 residues long. Trimming stripped 5 bases from V and 2 bases from J, with 13 bases between. Germline CDR1 is SEHNR and CDR2 is FQNEAQ (reference sequence). The CDR3, as DNA: TGTGCCAGCAGCAGTCCTAGAGAGGCCTACGAGCAGTACTTC. Its protein is CASSSPREAYEQYF.

This clonotype was observed a handful of times. The chain uses TRBV6-1 and TRBJ2-7, with D perhaps TRBD1 (5 bases). CDR3 size: 16 residues. With 1 base removed from V and 4 bases from J, the gap between germline ends came to 17 bases. CDR1 is MNHNS and CDR2 is SASEGT in the germline V gene. The CDR3 nucleotides read TGTGCCAGCAGTGAAGTTAGCCGGAAGGGGAAATACGAGCAGTACGTC. It yields the protein CASSEVSRKGKYEQYV.

In this sample, this clonotype turned up many times. Written as DNA, the CDR3 is TGTGCCATCAGTGAGTCGGGAGAAAATACGCAGTATTTT. Translating gives CAISESGENTQYF. The rearrangement joins TRBV10-3 to TRBJ2-3, with D possibly matching TRBD2 (5 bases). The CDR3 length is 13 residues. CDR1 and CDR2 from the germline V gene are ENHRY and SYGVKD. Trimming removed 0 bases from V and 7 bases from J, with 8 bases in between.

J is TRBJ1-2 and V is TRBV6-6, with D unclear. CDR3 length equals 14 residues. V lost 8 bases and J lost 1, with 14 bases in between. CDR1 MNHNY and CDR2 SVGAGI come from the germline V gene (reference sequence). CDR3 residues: CASDGRTRNYGYTF. The CDR3 DNA follows: TGTGCCAGCGATGGCAGGACGCGTAACTATGGCTACACCTTC.

The rearrangement joins TRBV28 to TRBJ1-1, with 10 bases lining up with TRBD1. The CDR3 totals 15 residues. The V gene end was trimmed by 6 bases and the J gene end by 4 bases; junction bases not matched to a gene: 8. The germline V gene has CDR1 MDHEN and CDR2 SYDVKM. CDR3 DNA sequence: TGTGCCAGCAGGACAGGGGGCCAGGTCTCCACTGAAGCTTTCTTT. It is translated as CASRTGGQVSTEAFF.

As to this clonotype: One base away lies a much larger clone, so this may be a sequencing read error. V and J are TRBV7-2 and TRBJ1-1; D may be TRBD1 (5 bases). Germline V gene data show CDR1 as SGHTA and CDR2 as FQGNSA. CDR3 size: 11 residues. CDR3: CVTGQNTEAFF. The CDR3 DNA follows: TGTGTCACCGGACAGAACACTGAAGCTTTCTTT.

This clonotype was counted ten times or more. This rearrangement joins TRBV7-8 to TRBJ2-1; D call uncertain. The CDR3 is 13 amino acids. CDR1 is SGHVS and CDR2 is FQNEAQ in the germline V gene. The V gene lost 1 base and the J gene lost 10 bases, with 11 bases spanning the gap. The CDR3 DNA sequence: TGTGCCAGCAGCTTAGTAGGACGCCGGGAGCAGTTCTTC. It is translated as CASSLVGRREQFF.